A few counts support the clone carrying this TCR beta chain. Its antigen is unidentified. TCRdb used MiXCR to reprocess the 5' RACE reads, holding one entry per CDR3 protein. Of 520,000 or so distinct CDR3 sequences in the sample, approximately 22% are singletons; the top ten hold 0.91%. The CDR3 is 12 residues long. Trimming took off 1 base at V and 5 bases at J, with 7 bases between the two ends. Per germline, CDR1 SGHRS and CDR2 YFSETQ. The record originates from a study of identical twins. General observations from the study: Out-of-frame alpha sequences that twins shared showed excess low generation probability. Within beta out-of-frame sequences, the excess sharing observed between twins was weaker.

These data also featured in a second study, about T cells expressing NK-cell markers. That paper adds: HCMV seropositivity marked seven of the eight sequenced donors; one was seronegative. Dominant NKG2C+ clonotypes made up roughly 1.0-7.5% of CD8+ T cells in about six donors.

Sequencing input: CD4+ T cells sorted from blood. The rearrangement uses TRBV5-1 and TRBJ2-7; D ambiguous. The clonotype comes from a woman under 30 in good health. CDR3 nucleotides: TGCGCCAGCAGCTTGAACAGCCACGAGCAGTACTTC. Amino acids: CASSLNSHEQYF.